Listed below are T cell receptor beta chains from one sample, sequenced in a study of cytomegalovirus exposure and HLA in healthy donors. Sequencing was performed with immunoSEQ multiplex PCR; in TCRdb, only in-frame clones are kept and a portion is missing. The listing records under 70,000 clones. The sequenced sample was PBMCs. Receptors originate from a woman younger than 35 in good health and CMV-seronegative. The conserved cysteine and the conserved F or W are not part of the CDR3 here.

V gene: TRBV5-5
CDR3 length: 13
CDR3 protein: ASSAVGGRASEQY

V gene: TRBV6-6
CDR3 length: 11
CDR3 protein: ASTPGGAETQY

V gene: TRBV5-1
CDR3 length: 13
CDR3 protein: ASSLVSGGTDTQY

V gene: TRBV11-3
CDR3 length: 13
CDR3 protein: ASSSRGRVGNEQF

V gene: TRBV10-3
CDR3 length: 10
CDR3 protein: AISGTTYEQY

V gene: TRBV5-1
CDR3 length: 12
CDR3 protein: ASSLGDTYTEAF

V gene: TRBV10-3
CDR3 length: 13
CDR3 protein: AISELGQRNYGYT

V gene: TRBV2
CDR3 length: 14
CDR3 protein: ASSATRQGMNTEAF

V gene: TRBV7-6
CDR3 length: 12
CDR3 protein: ASSLDREDNEQF

V gene: TRBV4-1
CDR3 length: 12
CDR3 protein: ASSQAAGNTEDF

V gene: TRBV29-1
CDR3 length: 13
CDR3 protein: SVEGRGSEVETQY

V gene: TRBV18
CDR3 length: 14
CDR3 protein: ASSPRWDIGATEAF

V gene: TRBV2
CDR3 length: 9
CDR3 protein: ASDSLETQY

V gene: TRBV5-1
CDR3 length: 11
CDR3 protein: ASSFSQAGGQY

V gene: TRBV25-1
CDR3 length: 15
CDR3 protein: ASSESSTTGFFAEAF

V gene: TRBV7-2
CDR3 length: 12
CDR3 protein: ASSPRTGDQPQH

V gene: TRBV5-1
CDR3 length: 12
CDR3 protein: ASVGGRGLDEQF

V gene: TRBV7-7
CDR3 length: 13
CDR3 protein: ASSLRAKRTYEQY

V gene: TRBV5-1
CDR3 length: 13
CDR3 protein: ASSQGQGGYQPQH

V gene: TRBV14
CDR3 length: 11
CDR3 protein: ASSQATGYGYT

V gene: TRBV6-4
CDR3 length: 13
CDR3 protein: ASSARQGRDTEAF

V gene: TRBV7-8
CDR3 length: 11
CDR3 protein: ASSLTGYTEAF

V gene: TRBV4-1
CDR3 length: 12
CDR3 protein: ASSHSTEIYGYT

V gene: TRBV29-1
CDR3 length: 14
CDR3 protein: SVVVNYRGPTDTQY

V gene: TRBV4-1
CDR3 length: 12
CDR3 protein: ASSYRGRGETQY

V gene: TRBV15
CDR3 length: 12
CDR3 protein: ATSRLGGPYEQY

V gene: TRBV12-5
CDR3 length: 10
CDR3 protein: ASGGSGERQF

V gene: TRBV4-1
CDR3 length: 13
CDR3 protein: ASSPITGSSQPQH

V gene: TRBV4-1
CDR3 length: 17
CDR3 protein: ASSKDMARVSANTGELF

V gene: TRBV2
CDR3 length: 13
CDR3 protein: ASSDGGTGLSPLH

V gene: TRBV6-1
CDR3 length: 11
CDR3 protein: ASSGTGGDEQF

V gene: TRBV10-3
CDR3 length: 13
CDR3 protein: AISESLHSYYGYT

V gene: TRBV4-2
CDR3 length: 12
CDR3 protein: ASSQRVTSGEQY

V gene: TRBV12-5
CDR3 length: 10
CDR3 protein: ASGPPRGSAF

V gene: TRBV11-2
CDR3 length: 15
CDR3 protein: ASSPARGRGDLNTIY

V gene: TRBV7-2
CDR3 length: 11
CDR3 protein: ASSYSSADTQY

V gene: TRBV9
CDR3 length: 11
CDR3 protein: ASSGHIGETQY

V gene: TRBV5-1
CDR3 length: 13
CDR3 protein: ASSLVQGPGNTIY

V gene: TRBV10-2
CDR3 length: 11
CDR3 protein: ASQVRSSYEQY

V gene: TRBV6-5
CDR3 length: 13
CDR3 protein: ASSYSSNRDSPLH